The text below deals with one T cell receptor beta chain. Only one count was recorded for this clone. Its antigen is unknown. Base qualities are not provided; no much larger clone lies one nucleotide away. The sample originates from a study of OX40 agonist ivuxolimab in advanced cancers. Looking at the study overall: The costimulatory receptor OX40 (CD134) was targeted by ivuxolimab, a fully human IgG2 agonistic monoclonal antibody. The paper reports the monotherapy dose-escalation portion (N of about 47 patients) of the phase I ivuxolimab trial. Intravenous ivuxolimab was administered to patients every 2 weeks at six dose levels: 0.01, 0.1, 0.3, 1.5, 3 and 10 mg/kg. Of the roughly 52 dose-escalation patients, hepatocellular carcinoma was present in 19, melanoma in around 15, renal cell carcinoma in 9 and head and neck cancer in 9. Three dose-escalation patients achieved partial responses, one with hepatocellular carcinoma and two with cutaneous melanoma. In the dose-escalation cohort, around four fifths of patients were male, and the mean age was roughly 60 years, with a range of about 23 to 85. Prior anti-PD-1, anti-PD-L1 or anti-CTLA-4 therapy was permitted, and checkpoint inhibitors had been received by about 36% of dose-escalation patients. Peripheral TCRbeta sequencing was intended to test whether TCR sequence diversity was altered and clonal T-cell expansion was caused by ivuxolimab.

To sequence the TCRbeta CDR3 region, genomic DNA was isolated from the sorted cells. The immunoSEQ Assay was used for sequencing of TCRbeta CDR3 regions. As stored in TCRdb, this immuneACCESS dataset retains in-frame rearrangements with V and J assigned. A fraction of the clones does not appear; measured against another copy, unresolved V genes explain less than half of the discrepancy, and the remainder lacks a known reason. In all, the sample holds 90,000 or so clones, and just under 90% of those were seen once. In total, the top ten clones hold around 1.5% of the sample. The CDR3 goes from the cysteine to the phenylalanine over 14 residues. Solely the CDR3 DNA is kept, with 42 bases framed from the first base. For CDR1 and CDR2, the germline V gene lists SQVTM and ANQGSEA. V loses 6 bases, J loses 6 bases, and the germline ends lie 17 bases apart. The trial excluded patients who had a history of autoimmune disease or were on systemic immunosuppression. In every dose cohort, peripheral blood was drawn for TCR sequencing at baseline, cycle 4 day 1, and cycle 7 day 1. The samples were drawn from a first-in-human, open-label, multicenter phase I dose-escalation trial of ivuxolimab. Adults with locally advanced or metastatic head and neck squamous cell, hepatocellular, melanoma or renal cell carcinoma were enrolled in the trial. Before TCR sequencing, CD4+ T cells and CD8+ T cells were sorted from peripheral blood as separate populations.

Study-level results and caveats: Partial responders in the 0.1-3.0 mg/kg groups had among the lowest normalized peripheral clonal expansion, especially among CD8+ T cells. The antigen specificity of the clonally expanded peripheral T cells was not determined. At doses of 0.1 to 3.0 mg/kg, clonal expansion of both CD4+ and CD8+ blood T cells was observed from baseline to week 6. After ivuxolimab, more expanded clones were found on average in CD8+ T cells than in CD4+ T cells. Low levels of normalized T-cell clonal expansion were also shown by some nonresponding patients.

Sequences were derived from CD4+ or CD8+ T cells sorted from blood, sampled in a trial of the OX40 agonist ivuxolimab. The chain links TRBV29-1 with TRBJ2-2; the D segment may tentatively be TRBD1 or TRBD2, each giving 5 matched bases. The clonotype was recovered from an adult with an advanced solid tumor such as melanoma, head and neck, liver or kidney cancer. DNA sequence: TGCAGCGTGACCGGGACGGACGACGCCGGGGAGCTGTTTTTT. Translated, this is CSVTGTDDAGELFF.